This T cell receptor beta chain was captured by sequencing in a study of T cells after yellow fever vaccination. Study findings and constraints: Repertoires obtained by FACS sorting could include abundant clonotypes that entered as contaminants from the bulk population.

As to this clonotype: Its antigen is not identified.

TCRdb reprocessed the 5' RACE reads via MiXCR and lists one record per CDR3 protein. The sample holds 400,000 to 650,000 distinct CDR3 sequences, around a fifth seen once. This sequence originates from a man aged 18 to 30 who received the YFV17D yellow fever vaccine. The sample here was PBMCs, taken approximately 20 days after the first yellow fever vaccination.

The CDR3 DNA reads as TGTGCCAGCAGTTACTACCTATTCCTTAATCAGCCCCAGCATTTT. Amino acids: CASSYYLFLNQPQHF. The chain has TRBV6-2 or TRBV6-3 and TRBJ1-5; D remains ambiguous. The length of the CDR3 is 15 residues. Trimming took off 1 base at V and 4 bases at J, with 11 bases between the two ends. The germline V gene has CDR1 MNHEY and CDR2 SVGEGT.